This T cell receptor (beta chain) was found in a study of T cell responses to AZD1222 COVID-19 vaccine. Study results and caveats: Reportedly, nearly half of unique spike TCRs recognized epitopes outside B.1.351/B.1.1.7 mutations. The breadth and depth of Spike-specific TCRs increased once two AZD1222 doses had been given. The sample set comprised mostly white British donors with more females, and clonal diversity was possibly underestimated.

With V trimmed by 5 bases and J by 3 bases, 9 bases remained unmatched. The CDR3 consists of 15 residues. Germline V CDR1 and CDR2: MNHEY, SVGEGT. Here immunoSEQ multiplex PCR was the method, and the copy in TCRdb shows in-frame clones only, minus some. The sample carries fewer than 130,000 clones, 80% to 95% recorded once. The table lists this clone with a few counts. Its antigen is currently unknown. The genes are TRBV6-2 or TRBV6-3 and TRBJ2-7, with 8 bases identical to TRBD2. The sequence came from an adult who received the AZD1222 COVID-19 vaccine. This specimen consisted of peripheral blood, obtained 28 days after the second AZD1222 dose. DNA for the CDR3: TGTGCCAGCAGTCAGCCGGGACTAGGGATCTACGAGCAGTACTTC. Translation: CASSQPGLGIYEQYF.